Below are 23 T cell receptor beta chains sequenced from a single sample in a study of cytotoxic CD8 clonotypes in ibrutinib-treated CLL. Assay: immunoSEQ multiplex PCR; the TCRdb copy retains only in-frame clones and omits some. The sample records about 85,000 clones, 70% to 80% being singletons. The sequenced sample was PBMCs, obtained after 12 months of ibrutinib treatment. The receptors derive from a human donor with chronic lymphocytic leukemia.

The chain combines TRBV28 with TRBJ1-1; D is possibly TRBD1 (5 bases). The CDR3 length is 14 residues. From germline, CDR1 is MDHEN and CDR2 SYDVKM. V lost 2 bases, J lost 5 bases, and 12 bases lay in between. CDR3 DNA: TGTGCCAGCAGTTTAACGGGACTCGGGACTGAAGCTTTCTTT. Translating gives CASSLTGLGTEAFF.

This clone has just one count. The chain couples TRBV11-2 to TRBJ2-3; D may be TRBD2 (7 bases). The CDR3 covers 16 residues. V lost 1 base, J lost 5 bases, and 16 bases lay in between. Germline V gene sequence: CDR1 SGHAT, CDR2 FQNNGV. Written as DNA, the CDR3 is TGTGCCAGCAGCTTAGTGGGGGGGCAGCCAGGAGATACGCAGTATTTT. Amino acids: CASSLVGGQPGDTQYF.

The CDR3 coding sequence is TGTGCCACCCGAGACAGCATCAATGAGCAGTTCTTC. Its translation: CATRDSINEQFF. The chain carries TRBV6-5 and TRBJ2-1; tentative D call: TRBD1 (5 bases). Trimming stripped 10 bases from V and 6 bases from J, with 13 bases between. CDR3 length: 12 residues. Germline CDR1 and CDR2: MNHEY and SVGAGI.

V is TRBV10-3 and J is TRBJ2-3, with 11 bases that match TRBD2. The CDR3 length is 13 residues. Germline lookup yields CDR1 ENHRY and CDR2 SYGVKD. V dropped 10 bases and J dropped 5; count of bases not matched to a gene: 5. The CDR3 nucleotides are TGTGCCACACTAGCGGGGGAGGGAGATACGCAGTATTTT. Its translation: CATLAGEGDTQYF.

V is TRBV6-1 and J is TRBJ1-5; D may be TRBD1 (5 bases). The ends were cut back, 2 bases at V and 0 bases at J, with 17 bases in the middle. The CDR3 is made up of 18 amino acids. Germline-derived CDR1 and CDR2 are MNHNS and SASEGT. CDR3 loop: CASSEPPGGDYSNQPQHF. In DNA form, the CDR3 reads TGTGCCAGCAGTGAACCACCGGGGGGGGACTATAGCAATCAGCCCCAGCATTTT.

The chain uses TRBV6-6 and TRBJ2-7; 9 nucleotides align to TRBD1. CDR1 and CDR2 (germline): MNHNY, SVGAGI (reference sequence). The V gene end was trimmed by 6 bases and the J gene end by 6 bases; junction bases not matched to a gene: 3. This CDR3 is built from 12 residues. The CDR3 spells CASSTGGSEQYF. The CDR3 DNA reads TGTGCCAGCAGCACAGGGGGCTCCGAGCAGTACTTC.

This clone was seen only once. The CDR3 protein is CASSPAGAPRTQYF. CDR3 nucleotides: TGTGCCAGTAGTCCAGCGGGAGCCCCCCGGACCCAGTACTTC. V and J are TRBV19 and TRBJ2-5; the match to TRBD2 covers 8 bases. Germline V CDR1 and CDR2: LNHDA, SQIVND (reference sequence). The V gene end was trimmed by 5 bases and the J gene end by 7 bases; junction bases not matched to a gene: 9. This CDR3 contains 14 residues.

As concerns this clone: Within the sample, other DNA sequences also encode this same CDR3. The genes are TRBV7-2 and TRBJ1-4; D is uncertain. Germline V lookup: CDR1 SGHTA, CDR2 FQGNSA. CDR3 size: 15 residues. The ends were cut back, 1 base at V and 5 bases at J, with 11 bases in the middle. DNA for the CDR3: TGTGCCAGCAGCTTAGGAGGGTTGGGGAATGAAAAACTGTTTTTT. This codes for CASSLGGLGNEKLFF. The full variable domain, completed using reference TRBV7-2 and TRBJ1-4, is GAGVSQSPSNKVTEKGKDVELRCDPISGHTALYWYRQSLGQGLEFLIYFQGNSAPDKSGLPSDRFSAERTGGSVSTLTIQRTQQEDSAVYLCASSLGGLGNEKLFFGSGTQLSVL.

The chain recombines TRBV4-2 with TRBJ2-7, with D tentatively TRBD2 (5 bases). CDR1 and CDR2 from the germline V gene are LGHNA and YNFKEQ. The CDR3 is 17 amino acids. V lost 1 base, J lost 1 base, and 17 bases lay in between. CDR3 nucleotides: TGTGCCAGCAGCCAAGCCCCCCTAGCCCTCGGGTCCTACGAGCAGTACTTC. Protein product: CASSQAPLALGSYEQYF.

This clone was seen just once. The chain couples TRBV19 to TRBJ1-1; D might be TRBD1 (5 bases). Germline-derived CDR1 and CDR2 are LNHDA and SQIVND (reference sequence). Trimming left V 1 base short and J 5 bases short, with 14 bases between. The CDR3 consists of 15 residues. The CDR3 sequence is CASSIAGGGKTEAFF. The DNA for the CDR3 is TGTGCCAGTAGTATAGCGGGCGGGGGGAAAACTGAAGCTTTCTTT.

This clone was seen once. The CDR3, as DNA: TGTGCCAGCAGCGCAAGATGGGACAGGGTAACCGGTGGCACTGAAGCTTTCTTT. Its translation is CASSARWDRVTGGTEAFF. The genes are TRBV5-5 and TRBJ1-1, with 9 bases matching TRBD1. Per germline, CDR1 SGHKS and CDR2 YYEKEE (reference sequence). With V trimmed by 4 bases and J by 4 bases, 17 bases remained unmatched. CDR3 length equals 18 residues.

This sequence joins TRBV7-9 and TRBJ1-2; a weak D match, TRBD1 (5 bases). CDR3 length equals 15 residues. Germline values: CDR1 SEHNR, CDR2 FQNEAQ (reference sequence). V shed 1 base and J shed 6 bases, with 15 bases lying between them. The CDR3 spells CASSLERWGGDGYTF. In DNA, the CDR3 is TGTGCCAGCAGCTTAGAGAGGTGGGGCGGGGATGGCTACACCTTC.

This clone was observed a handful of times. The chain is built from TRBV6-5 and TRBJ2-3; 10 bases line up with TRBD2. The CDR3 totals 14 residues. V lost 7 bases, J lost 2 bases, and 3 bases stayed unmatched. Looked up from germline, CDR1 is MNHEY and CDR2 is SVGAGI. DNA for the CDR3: TGTGCCAGCATGCTAGCGGGGGCCACAGATACGCAGTATTTT. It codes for CASMLAGATDTQYF.

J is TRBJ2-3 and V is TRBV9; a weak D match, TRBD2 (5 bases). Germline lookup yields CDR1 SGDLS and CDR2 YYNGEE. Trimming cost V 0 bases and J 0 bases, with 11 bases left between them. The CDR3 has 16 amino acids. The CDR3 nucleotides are TGTGCCAGCAGCGTAGATGCGGGCCTTAGCACAGATACGCAGTATTTT. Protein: CASSVDAGLSTDTQYF.

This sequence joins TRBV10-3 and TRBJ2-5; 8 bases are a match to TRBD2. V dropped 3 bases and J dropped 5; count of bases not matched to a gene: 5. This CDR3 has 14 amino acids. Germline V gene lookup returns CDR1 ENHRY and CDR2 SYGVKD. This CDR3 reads CAISEREGGETQYF. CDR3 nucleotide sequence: TGTGCCATCAGTGAACGGGAGGGGGGCGAGACCCAGTACTTC.

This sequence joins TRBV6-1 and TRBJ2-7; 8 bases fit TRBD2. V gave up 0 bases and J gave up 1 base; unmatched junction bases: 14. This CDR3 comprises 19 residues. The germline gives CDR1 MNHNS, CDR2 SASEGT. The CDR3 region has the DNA TGTGCCAGCAGTGAAGCGCTTCGGGGTCTGAGCGGGAGTTCCTACGAGCAGTACTTC. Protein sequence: CASSEALRGLSGSSYEQYF.

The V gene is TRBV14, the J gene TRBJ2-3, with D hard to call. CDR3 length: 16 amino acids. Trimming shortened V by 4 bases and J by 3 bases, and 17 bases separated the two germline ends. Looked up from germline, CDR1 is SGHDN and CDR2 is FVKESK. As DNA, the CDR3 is TGTGCCAGCAGCCCCCTGGGCAATCGGTGGACAGATACGCAGTATTTT. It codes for CASSPLGNRWTDTQYF.

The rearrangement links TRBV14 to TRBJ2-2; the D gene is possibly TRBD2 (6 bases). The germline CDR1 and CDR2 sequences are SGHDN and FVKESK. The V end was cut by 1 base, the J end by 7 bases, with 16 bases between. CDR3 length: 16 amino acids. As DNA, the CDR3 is TGTGCCAGCAGCCAAGTTCGGGGCGGGGCTGGCGGGGAGCTGTTTTTT. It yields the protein CASSQVRGGAGGELFF.

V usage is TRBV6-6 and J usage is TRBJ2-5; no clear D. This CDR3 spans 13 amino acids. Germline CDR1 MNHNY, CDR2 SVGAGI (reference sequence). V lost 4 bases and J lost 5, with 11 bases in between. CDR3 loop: CASSSRGRETQYF. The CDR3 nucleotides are TGTGCCAGCAGTTCACGAGGCCGGGAGACCCAGTACTTC.

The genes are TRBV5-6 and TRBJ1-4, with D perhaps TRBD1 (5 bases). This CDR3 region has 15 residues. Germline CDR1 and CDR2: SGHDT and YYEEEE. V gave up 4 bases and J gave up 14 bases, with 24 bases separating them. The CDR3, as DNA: TGTGCCAGCAGCCCTTCCCCAGGGTCTTCGATAGGGCTGTTTTTT. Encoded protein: CASSPSPGSSIGLFF.

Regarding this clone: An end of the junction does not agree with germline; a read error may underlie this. CDR3 bases: TGTGCTAGCAGCCCGCGACAGGGATACACCGGGGAGCTGTTTTTT. Residues: CASSPRQGYTGELFF. The chain carries TRBV7-7 and TRBJ2-2; 7 positions agree with TRBD1. This CDR3 region has 15 residues. CDR1 SSHAT and CDR2 FNYEAQ come from the germline V gene (reference sequence).

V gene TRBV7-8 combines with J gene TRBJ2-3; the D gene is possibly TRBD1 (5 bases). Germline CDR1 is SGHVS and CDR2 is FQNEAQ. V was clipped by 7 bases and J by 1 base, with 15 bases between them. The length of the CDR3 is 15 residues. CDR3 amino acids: CASIPTDSRTDTQYF. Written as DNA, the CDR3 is TGTGCCAGCATACCCACCGACAGCCGCACAGATACGCAGTATTTT.

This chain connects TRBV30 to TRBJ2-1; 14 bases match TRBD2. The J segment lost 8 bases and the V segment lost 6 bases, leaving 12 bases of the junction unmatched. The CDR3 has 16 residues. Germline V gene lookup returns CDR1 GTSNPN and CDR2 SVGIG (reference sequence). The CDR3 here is CACPGLAGGHLDEQFF. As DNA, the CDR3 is TGTGCCTGCCCCGGACTAGCGGGGGGCCATTTGGATGAGCAGTTCTTC. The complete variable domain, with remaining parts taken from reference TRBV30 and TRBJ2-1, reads SQTIHQWPATLVQPVGSPLSLECTVEGTSNPNLYWYRQAAGRGLQLLFYSVGIGQISSEVPQNLSASRPQDRQFILSSKKLLLSDSGFYLCACPGLAGGHLDEQFFGPGTRLTVL.